This T cell receptor (beta chain) appears in the sequencing data of a study of blood T cell repertoires in COVID-19. On the study more broadly: Acute-phase and convalescent COVID-19 samples originated in the United States, Italy and Spain. T cells, B-cell-depleted T cells, or PBMCs supplied cDNA or gDNA.

Original data processing: Using reference gene primer amplification, nucleated cell counts were estimated. This table comes from immunoSEQ multiplex PCR, and its TCRdb copy is limited to in-frame clones, with some not included. The DNA gave D and trimming, while V, J and clone size come from that table. The table shows 65,000 to 90,000 clones, with around 90% occurring only once. V gave up 2 bases and J gave up 8 bases, with 12 bases separating them. The germline V gene encodes CDR1 SGHVS and CDR2 FQNEAQ. The CDR3 sequence is 13 residues long. This TCR came from a woman between 45 and 60 years old with active or convalescent COVID-19. Material for sequencing was peripheral blood. The chain recombines TRBV7-8 with TRBJ1-2; TRBD1 is a possible D gene (6 bases). The CDR3 DNA follows: TGTGCCAGCAGCTTAAAACAGGGTTACGGCTACACCTTC. Translation: CASSLKQGYGYTF.